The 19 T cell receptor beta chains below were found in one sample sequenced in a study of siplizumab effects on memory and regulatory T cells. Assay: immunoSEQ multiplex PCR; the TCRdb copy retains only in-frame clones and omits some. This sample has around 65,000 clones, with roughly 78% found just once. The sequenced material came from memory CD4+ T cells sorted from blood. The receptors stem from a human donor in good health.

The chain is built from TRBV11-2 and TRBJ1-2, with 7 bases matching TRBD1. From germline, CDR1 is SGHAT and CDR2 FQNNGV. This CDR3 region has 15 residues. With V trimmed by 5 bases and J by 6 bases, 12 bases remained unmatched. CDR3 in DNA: TGTGCCAGCAGCCCCCGTCCAGGGGGTGGGAATGGCTACACCTTC. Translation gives CASSPRPGGGNGYTF. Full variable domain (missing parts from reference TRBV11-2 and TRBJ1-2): EAGVAQSPRYKIIEKRQSVAFWCNPISGHATLYWYQQILGQGPKLLIQFQNNGVVDDSQLPKDRFSAERLKGVDSTLKIQPAKLEDSAVYLCASSPRPGGGNGYTFGSGTRLTVV.

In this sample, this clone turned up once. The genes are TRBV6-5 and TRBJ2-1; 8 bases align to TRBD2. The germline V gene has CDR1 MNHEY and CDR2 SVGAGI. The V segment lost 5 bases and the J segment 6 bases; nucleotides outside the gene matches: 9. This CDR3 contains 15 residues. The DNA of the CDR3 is TGTGCCAGCAGTCCACCCGGACTAGCAAGCAATGAGCAGTTCTTC. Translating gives CASSPPGLASNEQFF.

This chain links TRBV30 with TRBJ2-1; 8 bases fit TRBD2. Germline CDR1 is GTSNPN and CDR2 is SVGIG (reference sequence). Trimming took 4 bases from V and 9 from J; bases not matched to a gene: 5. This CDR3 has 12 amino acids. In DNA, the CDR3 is TGTGCCTGGAACGGGGGGGCCATTGAGCAGTTCTTC. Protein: CAWNGGAIEQFF.

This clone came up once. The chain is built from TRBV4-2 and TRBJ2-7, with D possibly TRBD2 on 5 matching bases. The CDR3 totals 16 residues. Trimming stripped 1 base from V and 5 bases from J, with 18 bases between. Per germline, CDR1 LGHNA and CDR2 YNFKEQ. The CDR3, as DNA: TGTGCCAGCAGCCAAGGTATAGCTACGGGGAAGAACGAGCAGTACTTC. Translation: CASSQGIATGKNEQYF.

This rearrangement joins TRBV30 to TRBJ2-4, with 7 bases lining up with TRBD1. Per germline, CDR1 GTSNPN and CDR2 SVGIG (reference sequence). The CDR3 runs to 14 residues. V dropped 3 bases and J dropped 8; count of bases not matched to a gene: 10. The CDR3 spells CAWSPGRQGDIQYF. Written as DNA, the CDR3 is TGTGCCTGGAGCCCGGGCAGACAGGGAGACATTCAGTACTTC. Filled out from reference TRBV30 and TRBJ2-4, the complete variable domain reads SQTIHQWPATLVQPVGSPLSLECTVEGTSNPNLYWYRQAAGRGLQLLFYSVGIGQISSEVPQNLSASRPQDRQFILSSKKLLLSDSGFYLCAWSPGRQGDIQYFGAGTRLSVL.

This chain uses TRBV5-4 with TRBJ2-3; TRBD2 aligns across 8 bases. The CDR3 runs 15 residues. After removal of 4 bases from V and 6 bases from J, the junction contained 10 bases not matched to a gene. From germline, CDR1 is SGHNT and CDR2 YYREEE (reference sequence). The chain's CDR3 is CASSPGTSNGDTQYF. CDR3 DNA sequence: TGTGCCAGCAGCCCCGGGACTAGTAACGGCGATACGCAGTATTTT.

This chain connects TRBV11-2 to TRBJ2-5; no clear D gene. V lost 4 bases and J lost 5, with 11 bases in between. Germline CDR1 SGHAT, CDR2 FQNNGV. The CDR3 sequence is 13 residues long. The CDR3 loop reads CASSSQPLETQYF. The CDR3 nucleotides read TGTGCCAGCAGCTCCCAACCGCTGGAGACCCAGTACTTC.

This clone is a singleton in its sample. CDR3 amino acids: CASRGQGGNSPLHF. The CDR3 region has the DNA TGCGCCAGCAGGGGACAGGGGGGCAATTCACCCCTCCACTTT. The chain links TRBV4-1 to TRBJ1-6, with 11 bases lining up with TRBD1. V trimming: 6 bases; J trimming: 7 bases; junction bases outside the gene matches: 2. The CDR3 length is 14 residues. CDR1 and CDR2 from the germline V gene are MGHRA and YSYEKL.

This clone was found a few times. The CDR3 loop is CASSPSGGGAFGNTIYF. CDR3 DNA: TGCGCCAGCAGCCCCTCGGGGGGGGGCGCCTTTGGAAACACCATATATTTT. The chain uses TRBV5-1 and TRBJ1-3; perhaps TRBD1 as D (6 bases). The CDR3 is 17 residues long. Germline-derived CDR1 and CDR2 are SGHRS and YFSETQ. Trimming took off 4 bases at V and 3 bases at J, with 20 bases between the two ends.

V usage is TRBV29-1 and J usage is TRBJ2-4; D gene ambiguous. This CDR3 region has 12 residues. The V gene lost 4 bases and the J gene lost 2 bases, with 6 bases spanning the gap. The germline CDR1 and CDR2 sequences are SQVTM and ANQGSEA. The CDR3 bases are TGCAGCGTTGTTCCCCCCAAAAACATTCAGTACTTC. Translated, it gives CSVVPPKNIQYF.

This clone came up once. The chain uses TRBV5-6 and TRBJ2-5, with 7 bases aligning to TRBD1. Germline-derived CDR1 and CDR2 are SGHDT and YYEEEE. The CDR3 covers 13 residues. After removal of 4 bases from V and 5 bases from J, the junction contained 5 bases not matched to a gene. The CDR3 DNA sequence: TGTGCCAGCAGCCCGACAGGGTGGGAGACCCAGTACTTC. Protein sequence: CASSPTGWETQYF.

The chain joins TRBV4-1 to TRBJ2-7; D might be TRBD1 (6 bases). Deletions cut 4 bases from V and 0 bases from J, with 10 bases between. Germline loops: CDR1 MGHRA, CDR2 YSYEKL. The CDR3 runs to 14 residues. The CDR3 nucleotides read TGCGCCAGCAGCCCACAGGGAAGCTCCTACGAGCAGTACTTC. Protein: CASSPQGSSYEQYF.

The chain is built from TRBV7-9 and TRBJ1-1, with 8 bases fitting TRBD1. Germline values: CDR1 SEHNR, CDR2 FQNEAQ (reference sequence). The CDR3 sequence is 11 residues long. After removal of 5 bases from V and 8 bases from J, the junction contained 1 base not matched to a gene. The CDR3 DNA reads TGTGCCAGCAGCGGGGACAGGGAAGCTTTCTTT. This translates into CASSGDREAFF.

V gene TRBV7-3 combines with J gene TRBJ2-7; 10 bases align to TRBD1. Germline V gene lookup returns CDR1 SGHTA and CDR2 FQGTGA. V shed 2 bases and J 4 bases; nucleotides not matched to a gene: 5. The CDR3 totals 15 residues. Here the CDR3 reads CASSLGGQGGYEQYF. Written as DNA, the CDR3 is TGTGCCAGCAGCTTAGGTGGACAGGGGGGATACGAGCAGTACTTC.

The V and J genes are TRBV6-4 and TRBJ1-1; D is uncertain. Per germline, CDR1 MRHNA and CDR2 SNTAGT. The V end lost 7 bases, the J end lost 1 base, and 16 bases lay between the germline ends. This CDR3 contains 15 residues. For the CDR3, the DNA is TGTGCCAGCAAATCAGAGGGCGCGGAGAACACTGAAGCTTTCTTT. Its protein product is CASKSEGAENTEAFF.

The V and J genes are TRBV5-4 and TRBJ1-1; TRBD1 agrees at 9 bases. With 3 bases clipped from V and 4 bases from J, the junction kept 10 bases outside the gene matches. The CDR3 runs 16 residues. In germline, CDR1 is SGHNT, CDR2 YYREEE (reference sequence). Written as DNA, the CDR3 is TGTGCCAGCAGCTCGGGACAGGGAGGGGTGGGCACTGAAGCTTTCTTT. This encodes CASSSGQGGVGTEAFF.

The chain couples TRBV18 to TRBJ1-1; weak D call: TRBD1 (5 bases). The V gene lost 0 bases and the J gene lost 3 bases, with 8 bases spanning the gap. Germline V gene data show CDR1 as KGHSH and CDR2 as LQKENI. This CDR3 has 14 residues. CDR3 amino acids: CASSPPAGDTEAFF. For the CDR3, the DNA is TGTGCCAGCTCACCACCGGCGGGGGACACTGAAGCTTTCTTT.

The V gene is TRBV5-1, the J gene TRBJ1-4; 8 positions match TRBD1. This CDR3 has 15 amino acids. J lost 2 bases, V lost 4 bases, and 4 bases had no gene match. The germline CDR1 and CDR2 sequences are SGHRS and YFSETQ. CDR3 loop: CASSPGQGTNEKLFF. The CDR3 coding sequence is TGCGCCAGCAGCCCCGGACAGGGCACTAATGAAAAACTGTTTTTT. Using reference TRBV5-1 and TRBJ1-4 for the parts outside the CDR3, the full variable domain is KAGVTQTPRYLIKTRGQQVTLSCSPISGHRSVSWYQQTPGQGLQFLFEYFSETQRNKGNFPGRFSGRQFSNSRSEMNVSTLELGDSALYLCASSPGQGTNEKLFFGSGTQLSVL.

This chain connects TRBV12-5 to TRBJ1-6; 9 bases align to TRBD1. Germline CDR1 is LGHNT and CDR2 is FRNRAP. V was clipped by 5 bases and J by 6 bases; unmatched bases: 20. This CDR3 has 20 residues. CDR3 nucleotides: TGTGCTAGTGGTCCTAGGAAGGGACAGGGCGGTAGTCAGTTTAATTCACCCCTCCACTTT. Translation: CASGPRKGQGGSQFNSPLHF.